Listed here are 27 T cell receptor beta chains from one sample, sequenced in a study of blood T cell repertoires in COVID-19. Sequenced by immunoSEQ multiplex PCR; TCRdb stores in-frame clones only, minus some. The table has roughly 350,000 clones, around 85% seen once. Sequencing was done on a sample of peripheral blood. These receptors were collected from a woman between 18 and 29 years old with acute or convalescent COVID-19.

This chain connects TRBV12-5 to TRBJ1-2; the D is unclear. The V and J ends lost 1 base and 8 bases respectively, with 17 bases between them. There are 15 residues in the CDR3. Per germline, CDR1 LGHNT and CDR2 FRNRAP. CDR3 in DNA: TGTGCTAGTGGTTTGGGAAACTCGCCTACGACAGGCTACACCTTC. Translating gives CASGLGNSPTTGYTF.

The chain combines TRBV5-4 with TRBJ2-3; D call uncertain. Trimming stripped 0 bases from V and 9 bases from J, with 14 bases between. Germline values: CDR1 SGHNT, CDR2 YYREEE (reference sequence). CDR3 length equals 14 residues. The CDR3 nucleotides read TGTGCCAGCAGCTTGGGCACCCACTTATCCACGCAGTATTTT. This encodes CASSLGTHLSTQYF.

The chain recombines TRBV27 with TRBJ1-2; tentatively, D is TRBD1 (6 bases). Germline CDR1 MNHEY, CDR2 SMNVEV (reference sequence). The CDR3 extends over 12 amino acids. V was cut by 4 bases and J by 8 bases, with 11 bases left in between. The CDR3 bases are TGTGCCAGCAGTTATAGGGGGATCGGCTACACCTTC. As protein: CASSYRGIGYTF.

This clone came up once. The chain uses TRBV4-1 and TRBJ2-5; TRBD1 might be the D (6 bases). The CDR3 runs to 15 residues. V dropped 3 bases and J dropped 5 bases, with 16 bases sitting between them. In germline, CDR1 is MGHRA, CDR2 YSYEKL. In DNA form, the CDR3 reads TGCGCCAGCAGCCAGACGTATGGGGGCGCCGAGACCCAGTACTTC. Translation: CASSQTYGGAETQYF.

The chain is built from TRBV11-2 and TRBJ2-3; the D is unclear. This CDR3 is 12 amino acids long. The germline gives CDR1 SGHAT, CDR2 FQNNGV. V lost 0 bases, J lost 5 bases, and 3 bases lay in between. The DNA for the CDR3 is TGTGCCAGCAGCTTAGATAAAGATACGCAGTATTTT. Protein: CASSLDKDTQYF.

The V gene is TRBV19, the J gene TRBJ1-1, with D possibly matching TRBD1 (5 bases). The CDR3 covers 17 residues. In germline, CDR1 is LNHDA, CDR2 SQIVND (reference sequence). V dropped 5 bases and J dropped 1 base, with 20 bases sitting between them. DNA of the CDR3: TGTGCCAGTAGTTGGAGTATGACATGGGGCGGGAACACTGAAGCTTTCTTT. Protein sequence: CASSWSMTWGGNTEAFF. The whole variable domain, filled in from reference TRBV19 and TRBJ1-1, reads DGGITQSPKYLFRKEGQNVTLSCEQNLNHDAMYWYRQDPGQGLRLIYYSQIVNDFQKGDIAEGYSVSREKKESFPLTVTSAQKNPTAFYLCASSWSMTWGGNTEAFFGQGTRLTVV.

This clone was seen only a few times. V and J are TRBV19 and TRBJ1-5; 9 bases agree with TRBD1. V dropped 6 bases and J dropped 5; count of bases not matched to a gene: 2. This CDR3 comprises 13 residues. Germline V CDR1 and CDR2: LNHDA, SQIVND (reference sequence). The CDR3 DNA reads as TGTGCCAGTAGGAGACAGGGGGATCAGCCCCAGCATTTT. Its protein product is CASRRQGDQPQHF.

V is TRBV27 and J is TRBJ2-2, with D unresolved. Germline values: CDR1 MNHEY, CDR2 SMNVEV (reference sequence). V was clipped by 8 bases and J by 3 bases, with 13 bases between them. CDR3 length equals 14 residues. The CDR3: CASRSEVYTGELFF. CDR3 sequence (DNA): TGTGCCAGCCGATCCGAGGTCTACACCGGGGAGCTGTTTTTT.

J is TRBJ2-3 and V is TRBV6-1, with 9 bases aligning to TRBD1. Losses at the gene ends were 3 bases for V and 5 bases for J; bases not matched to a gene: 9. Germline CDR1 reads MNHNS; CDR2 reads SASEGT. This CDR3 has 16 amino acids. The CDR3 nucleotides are TGTGCCAGCAGTGACCGCAGGACAGGGGCCCGAGATACGCAGTATTTT. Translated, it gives CASSDRRTGARDTQYF.

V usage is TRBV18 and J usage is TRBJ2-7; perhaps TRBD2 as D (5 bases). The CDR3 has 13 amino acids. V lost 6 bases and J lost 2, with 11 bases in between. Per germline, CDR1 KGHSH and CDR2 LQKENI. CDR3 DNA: TGTGCCAGCTCCGCGGGCCCGACCTACGAGCAGTACTTC. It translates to CASSAGPTYEQYF.

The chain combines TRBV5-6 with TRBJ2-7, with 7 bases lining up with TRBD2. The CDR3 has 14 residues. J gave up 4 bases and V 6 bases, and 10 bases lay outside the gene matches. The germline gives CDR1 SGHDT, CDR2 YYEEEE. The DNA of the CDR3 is TGTGCCAGCACCCCGGCTAGCGGACTATACGAGCAGTACTTC. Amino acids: CASTPASGLYEQYF.

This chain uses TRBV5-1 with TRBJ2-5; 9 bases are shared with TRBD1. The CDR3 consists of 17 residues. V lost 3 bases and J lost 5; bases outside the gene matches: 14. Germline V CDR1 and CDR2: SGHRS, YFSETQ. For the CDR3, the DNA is TGCGCCAGCAGCTGGACCCTACAGGGGGCTGTGTCGGAGACCCAGTACTTC. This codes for CASSWTLQGAVSETQYF.

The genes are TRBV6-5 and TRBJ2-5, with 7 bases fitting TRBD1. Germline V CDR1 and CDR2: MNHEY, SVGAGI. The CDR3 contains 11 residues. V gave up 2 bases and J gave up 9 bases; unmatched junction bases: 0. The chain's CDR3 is CASSYDRAQYF. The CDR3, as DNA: TGTGCCAGCAGTTACGACAGGGCCCAGTACTTC.

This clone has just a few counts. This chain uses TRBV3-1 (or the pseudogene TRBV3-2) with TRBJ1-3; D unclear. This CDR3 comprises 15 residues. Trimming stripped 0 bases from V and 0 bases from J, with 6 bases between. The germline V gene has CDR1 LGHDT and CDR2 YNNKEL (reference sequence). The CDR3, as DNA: TGTGCCAGCAGCCAAGATTCCAGCTCTGGAAACACCATATATTTT. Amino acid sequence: CASSQDSSSGNTIYF.

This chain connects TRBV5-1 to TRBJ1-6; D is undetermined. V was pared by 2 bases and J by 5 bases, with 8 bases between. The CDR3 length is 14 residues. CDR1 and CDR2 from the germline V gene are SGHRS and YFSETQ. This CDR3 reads CASSFEGNNSPLHF. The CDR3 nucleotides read TGCGCCAGCAGCTTTGAGGGAAATAATTCACCCCTCCACTTT.

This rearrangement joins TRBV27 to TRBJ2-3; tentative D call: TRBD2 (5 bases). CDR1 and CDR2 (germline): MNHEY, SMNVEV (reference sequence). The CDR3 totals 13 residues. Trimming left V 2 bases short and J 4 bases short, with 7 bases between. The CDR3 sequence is CASSLAGADTQYF. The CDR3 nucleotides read TGTGCCAGCAGTTTAGCCGGGGCAGATACGCAGTATTTT.

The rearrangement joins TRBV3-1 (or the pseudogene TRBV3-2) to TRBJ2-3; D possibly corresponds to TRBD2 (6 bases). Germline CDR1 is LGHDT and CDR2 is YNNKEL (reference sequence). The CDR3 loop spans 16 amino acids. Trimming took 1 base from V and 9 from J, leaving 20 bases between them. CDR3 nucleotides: TGTGCCAGCAGCCAAGGCGCCCGGGACTTTCTAGACACGCAGTATTTT. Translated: CASSQGARDFLDTQYF.

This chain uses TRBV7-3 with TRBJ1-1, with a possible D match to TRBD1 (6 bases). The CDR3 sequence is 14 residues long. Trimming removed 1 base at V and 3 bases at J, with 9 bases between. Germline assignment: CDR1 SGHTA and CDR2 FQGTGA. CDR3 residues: CASSLMRGHTEAFF. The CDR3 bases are TGTGCCAGCAGCTTAATGCGGGGGCACACTGAAGCTTTCTTT.

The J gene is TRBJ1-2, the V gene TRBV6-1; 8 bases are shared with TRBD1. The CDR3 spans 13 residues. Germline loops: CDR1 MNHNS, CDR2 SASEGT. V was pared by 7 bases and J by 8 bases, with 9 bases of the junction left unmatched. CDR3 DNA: TGTGCCAGCAATCAGGACAGGGTGAAGGGCTACACCTTC. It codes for CASNQDRVKGYTF.

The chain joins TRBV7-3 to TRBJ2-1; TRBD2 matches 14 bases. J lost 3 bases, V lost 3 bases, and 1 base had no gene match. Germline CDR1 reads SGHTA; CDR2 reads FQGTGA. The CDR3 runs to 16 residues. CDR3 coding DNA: TGTGCCAGCAGCTTTGGGACTAGCGGGGGCTACAATGAGCAGTTCTTC. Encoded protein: CASSFGTSGGYNEQFF.

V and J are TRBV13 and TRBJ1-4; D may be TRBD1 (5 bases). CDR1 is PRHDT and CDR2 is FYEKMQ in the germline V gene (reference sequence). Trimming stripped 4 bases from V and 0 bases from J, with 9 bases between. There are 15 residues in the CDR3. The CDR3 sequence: CASSYQGTTNEKLFF. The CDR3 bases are TGTGCCAGCAGCTACCAGGGAACAACTAATGAAAAACTGTTTTTT.

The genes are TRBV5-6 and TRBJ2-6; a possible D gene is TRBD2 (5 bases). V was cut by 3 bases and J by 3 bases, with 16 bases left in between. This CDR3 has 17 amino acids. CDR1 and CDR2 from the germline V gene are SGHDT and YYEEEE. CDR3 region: CASSSRANSFGANVLTF. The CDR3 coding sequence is TGTGCCAGCAGCTCGCGGGCCAACAGTTTTGGGGCCAACGTCCTGACTTTC.

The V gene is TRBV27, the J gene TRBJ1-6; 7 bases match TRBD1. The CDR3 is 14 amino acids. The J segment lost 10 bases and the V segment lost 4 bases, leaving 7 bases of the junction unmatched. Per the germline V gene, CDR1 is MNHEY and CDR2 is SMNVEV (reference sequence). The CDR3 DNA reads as TGTGCCAGCAGTTCTACAGGGGTCGGCTCACCCCTCCACTTT. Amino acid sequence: CASSSTGVGSPLHF.

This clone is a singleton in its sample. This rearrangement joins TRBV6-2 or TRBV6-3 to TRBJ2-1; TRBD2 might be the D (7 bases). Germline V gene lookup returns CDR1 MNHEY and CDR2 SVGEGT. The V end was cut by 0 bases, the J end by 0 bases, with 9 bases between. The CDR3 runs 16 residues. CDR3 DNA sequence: TGTGCCAGCAGTTACTCAGGGGGGGCCTCCTACAATGAGCAGTTCTTC. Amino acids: CASSYSGGASYNEQFF.

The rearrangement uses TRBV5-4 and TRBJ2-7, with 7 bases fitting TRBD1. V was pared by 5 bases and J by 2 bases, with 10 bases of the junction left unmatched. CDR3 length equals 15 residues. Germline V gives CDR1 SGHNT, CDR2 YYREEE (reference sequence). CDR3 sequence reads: CASSDTGERTYEQYF. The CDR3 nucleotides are TGTGCCAGCAGTGATACAGGGGAAAGGACCTACGAGCAGTACTTC.

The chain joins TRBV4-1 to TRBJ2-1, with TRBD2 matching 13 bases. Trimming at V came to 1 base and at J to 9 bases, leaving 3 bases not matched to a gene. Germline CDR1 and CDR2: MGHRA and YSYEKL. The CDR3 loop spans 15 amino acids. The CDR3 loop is CASSQVTSGRGEQFF. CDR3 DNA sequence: TGCGCCAGCAGCCAAGTTACTAGCGGGAGGGGTGAGCAGTTCTTC.

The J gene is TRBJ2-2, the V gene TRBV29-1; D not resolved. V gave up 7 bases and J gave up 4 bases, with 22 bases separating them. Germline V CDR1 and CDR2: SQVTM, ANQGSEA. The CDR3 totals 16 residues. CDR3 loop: CSAAGSEGLRTGELFF. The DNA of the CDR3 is TGCAGCGCCGCAGGCAGTGAAGGCCTCCGCACCGGGGAGCTGTTTTTT.